This TCR beta chain came from a study of CD8+ T cells in alopecia areata. Cell sorting was performed on pooled cutaneous lymph node cells with CD4, CD8alpha, NKG2D, NKG2ACE and other markers. RNA was extracted and reverse transcribed into cDNA as the sequencing template. Libraries were prepared by immunoSEQ multiplex PCR; TCRdb keeps only in-frame clonotypes and omits some of them. This sample has 7,500 to 10,000 clones, each found more than once. This clone is deemed medium-sized. Gene names denote mouse genes. Read sequence stops 4 residues before the CDR3 end, and the germline J gene provides the missing end. The CDR3 covers 14 residues. Germline values: CDR1 NNHDY, CDR2 SYVADS.

The rearrangement uses TRBV13-3 and TRBJ1-2; possibly TRBD1 for D (6 bases). Sequencing was performed on CD8+ T cells sorted from a lymph node. This clonotype was sampled from a C3H/HeJ mouse with alopecia areata. For this strain, the MHC haplotype corresponds to H2-k. Partial CDR3 DNA: TGTGCCAGCAGTGGAGGACTGGGGGGGCCC. It yields the protein CASSGGLGGP. The whole CDR3 is CASSGGLGGPDYTF.